These 26 T cell receptor beta chains came from one sample sequenced in a study of blood T cells in healthy people across ages. A second PCR of roughly 7 to 11 cycles used a sample-barcoded 5' primer and a J-beta primer mix. TCRdb processed the 5' RACE reads anew with MiXCR; each CDR3 protein has one entry. The data show over 1,500,000 distinct CDR3 sequences, less than 50% seen once. Input material: blood. The receptors originated from a woman aged 40 to 49 in good health.

The chain couples TRBV20-1 to TRBJ2-4; D gene uncertain. The CDR3 loop spans 13 amino acids. Germline CDR1 DFQATT, CDR2 SNEGSKA (reference sequence). With 3 bases removed from V and 6 bases from J, the gap between germline ends came to 12 bases. The CDR3 DNA sequence: TGCAGTGCTAGTTCAGGCTTTGGAAACATTCAGTACTTC. This encodes CSASSGFGNIQYF.

CDR3 nucleotides: TGTGCCAGCAGTTTCGGGACAGGGGGCAATGGCTACACCTTC. As protein: CASSFGTGGNGYTF. The chain links TRBV27 to TRBJ1-2; 12 nucleotides match TRBD1. The CDR3 is 14 residues long. V lost 3 bases, J lost 6 bases, and 2 bases stayed unmatched. CDR1 and CDR2 (germline): MNHEY, SMNVEV (reference sequence).

The rearrangement links TRBV7-2 to TRBJ1-2, with D unclear. V lost 6 bases and J 6 bases, leaving 20 bases between the germline ends. The V gene's germline CDR1 is SGHTA and CDR2 FQGNSA. CDR3 length: 15 amino acids. CDR3 DNA: TGTGCCAGCAGGCCAGTCCGGGCAGGAACTCATGGCTACACCTTC. It yields the protein CASRPVRAGTHGYTF.

About this clonotype: At one end, the junction sequence differs from germline, possibly due to a read error. The rearrangement uses TRBV7-8 and TRBJ1-4; TRBD1 aligns across 7 bases. The CDR3 is made up of 14 amino acids. CDR1 and CDR2 from the germline V gene are SGHVS and FQNEAQ. The CDR3 nucleotides are TGTACCAGCAGCCCGGGACAGTCTAATGAAAAACTGTTTTTT. It encodes CTSSPGQSNEKLFF.

V usage is TRBV6-6 and J usage is TRBJ1-2; a possible D gene is TRBD1 (6 bases). CDR1 MNHNY and CDR2 SVGAGI come from the germline V gene (reference sequence). The CDR3 consists of 14 residues. V dropped 0 bases and J dropped 3 bases, with 8 bases sitting between them. CDR3 DNA sequence: TGTGCCAGCAGTTACTCGAACAGGGACTATGGCTACACCTTC. Translation gives CASSYSNRDYGYTF.

This clonotype was observed a few times. This sequence joins TRBV29-1 and TRBJ1-2; D is uncertain. This CDR3 contains 11 residues. Germline CDR1 and CDR2: SQVTM and ANQGSEA. V gave up 5 bases and J gave up 4 bases, with 8 bases separating them. CDR3 sequence (DNA): TGCAGCGTTAGGTCTGTCTATGGCTACACCTTC. Protein: CSVRSVYGYTF.

The chain combines TRBV28 with TRBJ2-4; D possibly corresponds to TRBD1 (8 bases). V gave up 6 bases and J gave up 8 bases, with 17 bases separating them. The CDR3 spans 14 residues. Looked up from germline, CDR1 is MDHEN and CDR2 is SYDVKM. For the CDR3, the DNA is TGTGCCAGCAGAGGGGACACAGGGGGGGACATTCAGTACTTC. It encodes CASRGDTGGDIQYF. The variable domain in full, with the rest retrieved from reference TRBV28 and TRBJ2-4, is DVKVTQSSRYLVKRTGEKVFLECVQDMDHENMFWYRQDPGLGLRLIYFSYDVKMKEKGDIPEGYSVSREKKERFSLILESASTNQTSMYLCASRGDTGGDIQYFGAGTRLSVL.

The rearrangement uses TRBV7-6 and TRBJ2-3; TRBD1 might be the D (6 bases). CDR3 length: 15 amino acids. The germline V gene has CDR1 SGHVS and CDR2 FNYEAQ. V gave up 5 bases and J gave up 3 bases, with 15 bases separating them. The chain's CDR3 is CASSPKIQGTDTQYF. In nucleotides, the CDR3 is TGTGCCAGCAGCCCAAAGATACAGGGAACAGATACGCAGTATTTT.

The chain has TRBV3-1 and TRBJ1-2; 10 positions agree with TRBD1. The CDR3 has 15 residues. Germline CDR1 LGHDT, CDR2 YNNKEL (reference sequence). The V gene end was trimmed by 0 bases and the J gene end by 4 bases; junction bases not matched to a gene: 2. The CDR3: CASSQERDRGYGYTF. CDR3 bases: TGTGCCAGCAGCCAAGAAAGGGACAGGGGCTATGGCTACACCTTC.

This clonotype occurred a few times. The rearrangement links TRBV5-1 to TRBJ2-3; D ambiguous. CDR3 size: 12 residues. The V gene's germline CDR1 is SGHRS and CDR2 YFSETQ. With 1 base removed from V and 7 bases from J, the gap between germline ends came to 7 bases. CDR3 sequence (DNA): TGCGCCAGCAGCTTGAACGAAAATACGCAGTATTTT. Protein product: CASSLNENTQYF.

This clonotype appeared once. The chain combines TRBV9 with TRBJ2-3; TRBD2 matches 11 bases. The germline CDR1 and CDR2 sequences are SGDLS and YYNGEE. The V segment lost 2 bases and the J segment 4 bases; nucleotides outside the gene matches: 3. CDR3 length: 15 residues. The CDR3 DNA reads as TGTGCCAGCAGCGTTAGCGGGGGGGCCCCAGATACGCAGTATTTT. Translated, it gives CASSVSGGAPDTQYF.

The chain links TRBV5-5 to TRBJ1-6; the D is unclear. CDR1 is SGHKS and CDR2 is YYEKEE in the germline V gene (reference sequence). This CDR3 region has 14 residues. The germline V and J ends were trimmed by 5 bases and 9 bases, with 15 bases remaining between them. CDR3 region: CASSSPDGSSPLHF. The CDR3 DNA reads as TGTGCCAGCAGTTCACCGGACGGTAGTTCACCCCTCCACTTT.

This clonotype was seen only a few times. The chain recombines TRBV6-5 with TRBJ1-2, with 9 bases fitting TRBD1. Germline-derived CDR1 and CDR2 are MNHEY and SVGAGI. This CDR3 spans 12 amino acids. J lost 4 bases, V lost 8 bases, and 2 bases had no gene match. The CDR3 here is CASGQGIYGYTF. Written as DNA, the CDR3 is TGTGCCAGCGGACAGGGGATCTATGGCTACACCTTC.

This clonotype occurred a few times. The junction does not match germline at one end; this may be a read error. This sequence joins TRBV20-1 and TRBJ1-2; D call uncertain. This CDR3 is built from 12 residues. Germline CDR1 is DFQATT and CDR2 is SNEGSKA (reference sequence). This chain's CDR3 is CSAPTRPYGYTF. CDR3 bases: TGCAGTGCTCCGACACGGCCCTATGGTTACACCTTC.

This chain joins TRBV6-6 and TRBJ1-2; 9 bases fit TRBD1. V shed 6 bases and J 8 bases; nucleotides not matched to a gene: 13. There are 15 residues in the CDR3. Germline V gene sequence: CDR1 MNHNY, CDR2 SVGAGI (reference sequence). CDR3 nucleotides: TGTGCCAGCAGCTCCCCCCTGGGGACAGGGAAAGGCTACACCTTC. Its translation: CASSSPLGTGKGYTF.

J is TRBJ2-1 and V is TRBV6-1; the D gene could be TRBD1 or TRBD2 (5 bases each). V lost 7 bases and J 8 bases, leaving 18 bases between the germline ends. CDR1 and CDR2 (germline): MNHNS, SASEGT. The CDR3 covers 14 residues. CDR3 sequence (DNA): TGTGCCAGCACAGAAGGGGTGAGGGCACATGAGCAGTTCTTC. Translated: CASTEGVRAHEQFF.

With respect to this clonotype: One end of the junction is discordant with germline, which a read error may explain. The chain uses TRBV29-1 and TRBJ1-2, with D perhaps TRBD1 (6 bases). Germline V gene data show CDR1 as SQVTM and CDR2 as ANQGSEA. The CDR3 is made up of 11 amino acids. DNA of the CDR3: TGCAGCGTTGTCCGAGGGGGGGGCTACAACTTC. It encodes CSVVRGGGYNF.

This clonotype was seen a few times. V is TRBV20-1 and J is TRBJ2-3; D is ambiguous. CDR1 and CDR2 (germline): DFQATT, SNEGSKA (reference sequence). The germline V and J ends were trimmed by 5 bases and 5 bases, with 5 bases remaining between them. The CDR3 consists of 10 residues. The DNA for the CDR3 is TGCAGTGCTTACGAAGATACGCAGTATTTT. Residues: CSAYEDTQYF.

This clonotype came up many times. The V call is TRBV4-3, the J call TRBJ2-5; perhaps TRBD1 as D (6 bases). V was pared by 0 bases and J by 6 bases, with 20 bases between. The CDR3 is 17 amino acids. The V gene's germline CDR1 is LGHNA and CDR2 YSLEER. This CDR3 reads CASSQDLPQGLGKTQYF. The CDR3 DNA is TGCGCCAGCAGCCAAGATTTGCCCCAGGGGCTGGGAAAGACCCAGTACTTC.

V gene TRBV13 combines with J gene TRBJ2-5, with TRBD1 matching over 7 bases. Germline V gene data show CDR1 as PRHDT and CDR2 as FYEKMQ (reference sequence). V shed 2 bases, J shed 0 bases, and the junction held 15 bases outside the gene matches. CDR3 length: 19 amino acids. The CDR3 region is CASSLLVQPGQMYQETQYF. DNA for the CDR3: TGTGCCAGCAGCTTATTGGTGCAACCGGGACAGATGTACCAAGAGACCCAGTACTTC.

This clonotype was counted ten times or more. The chain joins TRBV9 to TRBJ2-5; the match to TRBD2 covers 9 bases. This CDR3 is 15 amino acids long. Germline trimming cut 2 bases from V and 2 bases from J; bases unmatched to any gene: 4. The germline V gene encodes CDR1 SGDLS and CDR2 YYNGEE. Written as DNA, the CDR3 is TGTGCCAGCAGCGTGAGTAGCGGGGGACAAGAGACCCAGTACTTC. Translating gives CASSVSSGGQETQYF.

This clonotype turned up a few times. The chain couples TRBV5-1 to TRBJ2-1; D gene unclear. Trimming took 2 bases from V and 1 from J, leaving 7 bases between them. This CDR3 is 14 amino acids long. CDR1 SGHRS and CDR2 YFSETQ come from the germline V gene. CDR3 region: CASSFPNSYNEQFF. CDR3 DNA sequence: TGCGCCAGCAGCTTCCCCAATTCCTACAATGAGCAGTTCTTC.

This clonotype was picked up a small number of times. CDR3 DNA: TGCAGTGCTAGCGCTCTAGCGGGGGGGGATACGCAGTATTTT. Translated: CSASALAGGDTQYF. V usage is TRBV20-1 and J usage is TRBJ2-3; TRBD2 aligns across 12 bases. Looked up from germline, CDR1 is DFQATT and CDR2 is SNEGSKA (reference sequence). The CDR3 consists of 14 residues. Trimming took 3 bases from V and 6 from J; bases not matched to a gene: 4.

The CDR3 spells CASSITGELFF. The DNA for the CDR3 is TGTGCCAGCAGCATCACCGGGGAGCTGTTTTTT. V gene TRBV7-9 combines with J gene TRBJ2-2, with no clear D. Trimming took off 5 bases at V and 4 bases at J, with 2 bases between the two ends. The germline V gene has CDR1 SEHNR and CDR2 FQNEAQ (reference sequence). CDR3 length: 11 amino acids. The whole variable domain, remainder taken from reference TRBV7-9 and TRBJ2-2, is DTGVSQNPRHKITKRGQNVTFRCDPISEHNRLYWYRQTLGQGPEFLTYFQNEAQLEKSRLLSDRFSAERPKGSFSTLEIQRTEQGDSAMYLCASSITGELFFGEGSRLTVL.

The V gene is TRBV5-1, the J gene TRBJ2-7; TRBD2 is a possible D gene (5 bases). Germline CDR1 SGHRS, CDR2 YFSETQ. Trimming shortened V by 2 bases and J by 4 bases, and 16 bases separated the two germline ends. There are 15 residues in the CDR3. In DNA, the CDR3 is TGCGCCAGCAGCTTTGGAACGAGGGATCCGTACGAGCAGTACTTC. Translating gives CASSFGTRDPYEQYF.

DNA for the CDR3: TGTGCCAGCAGTCAACAGGGTTCCCTTAATCAGCCCCAGCATTTT. It translates to CASSQQGSLNQPQHF. The rearrangement joins TRBV2 to TRBJ1-5, with D tentatively TRBD1 (6 bases). With 5 bases removed from V and 4 bases from J, the gap between germline ends came to 15 bases. The CDR3 loop spans 15 amino acids. Germline lookup yields CDR1 SNHLY and CDR2 FYNNEI.